These 31 T cell receptor beta chains were sequenced from one sample in a study of cytomegalovirus exposure and HLA in healthy donors. 60 Vbeta and 13 Jbeta primers were used in PCR. This table comes from immunoSEQ multiplex PCR, and its TCRdb copy is limited to in-frame clones, with some not included. The data contain about 160,000 clones, about 75% of them singletons. The specimen sequenced was PBMCs. The receptors here all came from a female donor in good health and CMV-seronegative.

This chain connects TRBV7-9 to TRBJ1-2, with 7 bases that match TRBD1. V shed 5 bases, J shed 2 bases, and the junction held 5 bases outside the gene matches. Germline lookup yields CDR1 SEHNR and CDR2 FQNEAQ (reference sequence). The CDR3 extends over 14 amino acids. The CDR3 coding sequence is TGTGCCAGCAGCCTAGGACAGGTCAACTATGGCTACACCTTC. The encoded protein is CASSLGQVNYGYTF.

The rearrangement joins TRBV29-1 to TRBJ1-2; 9 nucleotides agree with TRBD1. This CDR3 contains 12 residues. Looked up from germline, CDR1 is SQVTM and CDR2 is ANQGSEA. V lost 5 bases, J lost 5 bases, and 3 bases stayed unmatched. Written as DNA, the CDR3 is TGCAGCGTTTCGGGGACAGGGTATGGCTACACCTTC. Protein sequence: CSVSGTGYGYTF.

The chain recombines TRBV27 with TRBJ1-5; 8 bases line up with TRBD1. The CDR3 contains 15 residues. The junction had 5 bases not matched to a gene; V was cut back by 6 bases and J by 1 base. Looked up from germline, CDR1 is MNHEY and CDR2 is SMNVEV (reference sequence). The CDR3 here is CASRTTGVSNQPQHF. CDR3 coding DNA: TGTGCCAGCAGGACGACAGGGGTCAGCAATCAGCCCCAGCATTTT.

This clone has a handful of counts. The rearrangement uses TRBV7-2 and TRBJ2-5; 12 nucleotides align to TRBD2. CDR3 length: 16 residues. Trimming cost V 5 bases and J 2 bases; bases outside gene matches: 6. The germline V gene encodes CDR1 SGHTA and CDR2 FQGNSA. As DNA, the CDR3 is TGTGCCAGCAGCCAACGACTAGCGGGAGTTCAAGAGACCCAGTACTTC. Translation: CASSQRLAGVQETQYF.

The rearrangement uses TRBV2 and TRBJ2-5; D remains unclear. The CDR3 spans 12 residues. Looked up from germline, CDR1 is SNHLY and CDR2 is FYNNEI. V dropped 6 bases and J dropped 0 bases, with 5 bases sitting between them. CDR3 DNA sequence: TGTGCCAGCAGAGCCAACCAAGAGACCCAGTACTTC. Encoded protein: CASRANQETQYF.

V is TRBV9 and J is TRBJ2-5, with D perhaps matching TRBD2 (7 bases). Trimming shortened V by 0 bases and J by 5 bases, and 11 bases separated the two germline ends. Germline V gene lookup returns CDR1 SGDLS and CDR2 YYNGEE. The CDR3 runs 14 residues. CDR3 protein: CASSVAGGWETQYF. The CDR3 DNA is TGTGCCAGCAGCGTAGCGGGGGGCTGGGAGACCCAGTACTTC.

This clone was detected a few times. The chain recombines TRBV7-2 with TRBJ2-7, with 8 bases matching TRBD1. The CDR3 has 14 amino acids. Germline assignment: CDR1 SGHTA and CDR2 FQGNSA. Trimming took 1 base from V and 3 from J; bases not matched to a gene: 2. The CDR3 protein is CASSLGQGNYEQYF. In DNA form, the CDR3 reads TGTGCCAGCAGCTTAGGACAGGGGAACTACGAGCAGTACTTC.

The sample holds a few counts of this clone. This sequence joins TRBV9 and TRBJ1-6; D ambiguous. The CDR3 is 12 amino acids. V shed 0 bases and J shed 10 bases, with 5 bases lying between them. The germline V gene has CDR1 SGDLS and CDR2 YYNGEE. The CDR3 DNA sequence: TGTGCCAGCAGCGTAGCCAGATCACCCCTCCACTTT. Protein: CASSVARSPLHF.

V is TRBV6-4 and J is TRBJ2-2; D ambiguous. Germline V gene sequence: CDR1 MRHNA, CDR2 SNTAGT. V lost 6 bases to trimming and J lost 7 bases, with 12 bases between them. This CDR3 has 13 amino acids. The CDR3 is CASSYQEFGELFF. In nucleotides, the CDR3 is TGTGCCAGCAGCTACCAGGAATTCGGGGAGCTGTTTTTT.

This clone has a handful of counts. J is TRBJ1-2 and V is TRBV11-2; the D is unclear. V was shortened by 5 bases and J by 3 bases, with 10 bases between the two germline ends. Germline assignment: CDR1 SGHAT and CDR2 FQNNGV. The CDR3 is 13 residues long. CDR3 sequence: CASSGGSYYGYTF. The CDR3 DNA sequence: TGTGCCAGCAGCGGCGGCAGTTACTATGGCTACACCTTC.

The sample holds a few counts of this clone. This rearrangement joins TRBV6-6 to TRBJ1-3, with 8 positions matching TRBD1. Germline V gene lookup returns CDR1 MNHNY and CDR2 SVGAGI (reference sequence). The CDR3 is made up of 14 amino acids. V trimming: 5 bases; J trimming: 4 bases; junction bases outside the gene matches: 4. The CDR3 DNA sequence: TGTGCCAGCAGTCCAGGGGGCTCCGGAAACACCATATATTTT. It yields the protein CASSPGGSGNTIYF.

CDR3 sequence: CAWSVSGLGQPQHF. CDR3 bases: TGTGCCTGGAGTGTATCGGGTCTCGGTCAGCCCCAGCATTTT. The V call is TRBV30, the J call TRBJ1-5; D gene unclear. V lost 0 bases to trimming and J lost 6 bases, with 12 bases between them. Germline lookup yields CDR1 GTSNPN and CDR2 SVGIG (reference sequence). CDR3 size: 14 residues.

The J gene is TRBJ1-1, the V gene TRBV19; D may be TRBD1 (5 bases). Trimming took off 3 bases at V and 1 base at J, with 6 bases between the two ends. The CDR3 is made up of 13 amino acids. Germline CDR1 is LNHDA and CDR2 is SQIVND (reference sequence). The chain's CDR3 is CASSMDTNTEAFF. The CDR3 DNA is TGTGCCAGTAGTATGGACACGAACACTGAAGCTTTCTTT.

V usage is TRBV2 and J usage is TRBJ1-3, with 8 bases fitting TRBD1. Germline V gene sequence: CDR1 SNHLY, CDR2 FYNNEI. CDR3 length: 14 residues. With 4 bases clipped from V and 4 bases from J, the junction kept 3 bases outside the gene matches. The CDR3 nucleotides are TGTGCCAGCAGTGCGGACAGGGCCGGAAACACCATATATTTT. Protein product: CASSADRAGNTIYF.

This rearrangement joins TRBV6-1 to TRBJ2-7; 9 bases line up with TRBD2. Per germline, CDR1 MNHNS and CDR2 SASEGT. The CDR3 totals 15 residues. Germline trimming cut 1 base from V and 2 bases from J; bases unmatched to any gene: 3. The CDR3 DNA reads TGTGCCAGCAGTGAAGATCTAGCGGGACCCTACGAGCAGTACTTC. Protein sequence: CASSEDLAGPYEQYF.

The chain couples TRBV4-1 to TRBJ2-1; D may be TRBD2 (6 bases). Looked up from germline, CDR1 is MGHRA and CDR2 is YSYEKL. V lost 0 bases, J lost 2 bases, and 14 bases lay in between. The CDR3 spans 17 residues. The CDR3 bases are TGCGCCAGCAGCCAAGATTTTACCGGGGGAGCCTACAATGAGCAGTTCTTC. Translating gives CASSQDFTGGAYNEQFF.

The chain uses TRBV25-1 and TRBJ1-1; no clear D gene. Trimming took off 3 bases at V and 1 base at J, with 12 bases between the two ends. Germline values: CDR1 MGHDK, CDR2 SYGVNS. This CDR3 has 15 residues. CDR3 bases: TGTGCCAGCAGTGACCCCCGTAGTTGGAACACTGAAGCTTTCTTT. The encoded protein is CASSDPRSWNTEAFF.

The rearrangement uses TRBV19 and TRBJ1-2; D is undetermined. The CDR3 totals 14 residues. Germline V lookup: CDR1 LNHDA, CDR2 SQIVND (reference sequence). V lost 6 bases, J lost 3 bases, and 14 bases lay in between. The CDR3 DNA sequence: TGTGCCAGTAGCGACTACGGGGAGGACTATGGCTACACCTTC. The encoded protein is CASSDYGEDYGYTF.

This clone was seen more than once but under ten times. The rearrangement joins TRBV6-5 to TRBJ2-3, with D perhaps TRBD1 (6 bases). Germline assignment: CDR1 MNHEY and CDR2 SVGAGI. The CDR3 contains 13 residues. Deletions cut 2 bases from V and 5 bases from J, with 8 bases between. This CDR3 reads CASSYQTGDTQYF. As DNA, the CDR3 is TGTGCCAGCAGTTACCAGACAGGAGATACGCAGTATTTT.

The chain carries TRBV28 and TRBJ1-2; possibly TRBD1 for D (6 bases). The CDR3 consists of 13 residues. The V and J ends lost 6 bases and 8 bases respectively, with 16 bases between them. Per germline, CDR1 MDHEN and CDR2 SYDVKM. DNA for the CDR3: TGTGCCAGCAGCCTAACAGGGACCGGGGGCTACACCTTC. Its protein is CASSLTGTGGYTF.

The chain uses TRBV10-2 and TRBJ1-2, with 8 positions matching TRBD1. The CDR3 is 14 residues long. Germline values: CDR1 WSHSY, CDR2 SAAADI. After removal of 7 bases from V and 8 bases from J, the junction contained 12 bases not matched to a gene. The CDR3 is CASNALQGARGYTF. In nucleotides, the CDR3 is TGCGCCAGCAATGCCCTGCAGGGGGCGCGCGGCTACACCTTC.

This clone occurred once. This chain links TRBV4-1 with TRBJ2-1; 8 nucleotides agree with TRBD2. The CDR3 sequence is 17 residues long. CDR1 is MGHRA and CDR2 is YSYEKL in the germline V gene. The V gene end was trimmed by 0 bases and the J gene end by 2 bases; junction bases not matched to a gene: 6. The CDR3 nucleotides read TGCGCCAGCAGCCAAGATGCAACCGGGAGGGCCTACAATGAGCAGTTCTTC. Its translation is CASSQDATGRAYNEQFF.

The chain uses TRBV19 and TRBJ1-5; 10 nucleotides align to TRBD1. This CDR3 comprises 15 residues. In germline, CDR1 is LNHDA, CDR2 SQIVND (reference sequence). With V trimmed by 5 bases and J by 4 bases, 5 bases remained unmatched. The DNA for the CDR3 is TGTGCCAGTAGTTGGACAGGGGGATCGAATCAGCCCCAGCATTTT. This codes for CASSWTGGSNQPQHF.

The gene calls are TRBV9 and TRBJ2-2; tentative D call: TRBD2 (6 bases). Trimming took off 6 bases at V and 0 bases at J, with 9 bases between the two ends. The germline V gene has CDR1 SGDLS and CDR2 YYNGEE. The CDR3 consists of 14 residues. The CDR3 DNA is TGTGCCAGCACGGAGGGAGCGAACACCGGGGAGCTGTTTTTT. Residues: CASTEGANTGELFF.

The chain combines TRBV19 with TRBJ2-7; weak D call: TRBD2 (6 bases). Germline loops: CDR1 LNHDA, CDR2 SQIVND (reference sequence). V gave up 7 bases and J gave up 6 bases, with 13 bases separating them. The CDR3 runs to 12 residues. The CDR3 sequence is CASTNLGGEQYF. CDR3 sequence (DNA): TGTGCCAGTACCAATTTGGGGGGCGAGCAGTACTTC. Based on the CDR3 plus reference TRBV19 and TRBJ2-7, the full variable domain is DGGITQSPKYLFRKEGQNVTLSCEQNLNHDAMYWYRQDPGQGLRLIYYSQIVNDFQKGDIAEGYSVSREKKESFPLTVTSAQKNPTAFYLCASTNLGGEQYFGPGTRLTVT.

The chain employs TRBV18 and TRBJ2-7; a weak D match, TRBD2 (6 bases). The germline V gene has CDR1 KGHSH and CDR2 LQKENI. The CDR3 spans 14 residues. Trimming pared 3 bases from V and 1 base from J, leaving 10 bases between. This CDR3 is CASSPGLESYEQYF. The CDR3 nucleotides are TGTGCCAGCTCACCGGGACTGGAATCCTACGAGCAGTACTTC.

The chain carries TRBV29-1 and TRBJ2-3; D is perhaps TRBD2 (7 bases). Trimming shortened V by 1 base and J by 6 bases, and 14 bases separated the two germline ends. Germline V gene sequence: CDR1 SQVTM, CDR2 ANQGSEA. The length of the CDR3 is 14 residues. The CDR3: CSVEGHRGADTQYF. CDR3 nucleotides: TGCAGCGTTGAAGGACACCGGGGGGCGGATACGCAGTATTTT.

The CDR3 DNA sequence: TGTGCCAGCAGTGGAGGAGTTGCAACTAATGAAAAACTGTTTTTT. Translation gives CASSGGVATNEKLFF. The V gene is TRBV2, the J gene TRBJ1-4; D ambiguous. The CDR3 is 15 residues long. V dropped 4 bases and J dropped 0 bases, with 9 bases sitting between them. Germline V lookup: CDR1 SNHLY, CDR2 FYNNEI. The full variable domain, its missing parts supplied by reference TRBV2 and TRBJ1-4, is EPEVTQTPSHQVTQMGQEVILRCVPISNHLYFYWYRQILGQKVEFLVSFYNNEISEKSEIFDDQFSVERPDGSNFTLKIRSTKLEDSAMYFCASSGGVATNEKLFFGSGTQLSVL.

The chain is built from TRBV6-5 and TRBJ1-4; TRBD1 agrees at 9 bases. This CDR3 is built from 14 residues. J lost 6 bases, V lost 6 bases, and 5 bases had no gene match. Germline CDR1 MNHEY, CDR2 SVGAGI. The CDR3 loop reads CASSFRDRDEKLFF. The CDR3 DNA follows: TGTGCCAGCAGCTTCCGGGACAGGGATGAAAAACTGTTTTTT.

The chain uses TRBV2 and TRBJ1-4, with D uncertain. Trimming removed 6 bases at V and 3 bases at J, with 11 bases between. CDR1 and CDR2 (germline): SNHLY, FYNNEI. The CDR3 has 14 amino acids. The DNA for the CDR3 is TGTGCCAGCAGACCCCACAGTTCTAATGAAAAACTGTTTTTT. As protein: CASRPHSSNEKLFF.

This clone was observed a few times. The V gene is TRBV19, the J gene TRBJ1-1, with 7 bases identical to TRBD1. V shed 6 bases, J shed 5 bases, and the junction held 18 bases outside the gene matches. The CDR3 is made up of 17 amino acids. Germline assignment: CDR1 LNHDA and CDR2 SQIVND (reference sequence). This CDR3 is CASSLIGGSIRKTEAFF. The CDR3 region has the DNA TGTGCCAGTAGCTTGATAGGGGGCTCGATTCGGAAGACTGAAGCTTTCTTT. Full variable domain (outside the CDR3, taken from reference TRBV19 and TRBJ1-1): DGGITQSPKYLFRKEGQNVTLSCEQNLNHDAMYWYRQDPGQGLRLIYYSQIVNDFQKGDIAEGYSVSREKKESFPLTVTSAQKNPTAFYLCASSLIGGSIRKTEAFFGQGTRLTVV.